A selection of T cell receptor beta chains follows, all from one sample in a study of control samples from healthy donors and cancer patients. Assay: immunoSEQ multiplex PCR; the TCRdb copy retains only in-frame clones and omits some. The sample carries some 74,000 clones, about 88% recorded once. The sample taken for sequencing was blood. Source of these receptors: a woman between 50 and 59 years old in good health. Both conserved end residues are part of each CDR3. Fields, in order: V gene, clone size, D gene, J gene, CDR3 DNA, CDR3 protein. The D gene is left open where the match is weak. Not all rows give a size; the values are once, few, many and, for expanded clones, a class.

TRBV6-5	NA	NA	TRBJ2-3	TGTGCCAGCTCCCACCTACGGGATACGCAGTATTTT	CASSHLRDTQYF
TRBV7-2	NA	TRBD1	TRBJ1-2	TGTGCCAGCAGCTCTCGGACAGGGGACTATGGCTACACCTTC	CASSSRTGDYGYTF
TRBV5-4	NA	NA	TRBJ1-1	TGTGCCAGCAGCTCGGCCCGCGGGAACACTGAAGCTTTCTTT	CASSSARGNTEAFF
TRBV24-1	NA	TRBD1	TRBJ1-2	TGTGCCACCAGAGGGGGACAGCAGGGTGGCTACACCTTC	CATRGGQQGGYTF
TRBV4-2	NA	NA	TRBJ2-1	TGTGCCAGCAGCCAAGAGCCTGACAATGAGCAGTTCTTC	CASSQEPDNEQFF
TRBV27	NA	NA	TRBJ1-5	TGTGCCAGCAGTAGGAGGGAAGATCAGCCCCAGCATTTT	CASSRREDQPQHF
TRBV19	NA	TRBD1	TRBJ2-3	TGTGCCAGTAGTTGGGGACAGGGGACTAGCACAGATACGCAGTATTTT	CASSWGQGTSTDTQYF
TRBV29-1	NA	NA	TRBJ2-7	TGCAGCGTTGGTCGGGGGGCCAACTACGAGCAGTACTTC	CSVGRGANYEQYF
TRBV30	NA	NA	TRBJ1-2	TGTGCCTGGAGTGGAACTCTCTATGGCTACACCTTC	CAWSGTLYGYTF
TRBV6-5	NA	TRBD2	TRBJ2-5	TGTGCCAGCAGTTACACGGCGGGGGGGGAACAAGAGACCCAGTACTTC	CASSYTAGGEQETQYF
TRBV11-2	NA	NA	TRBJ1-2	TGTGCCAGCAGCTCCCTTCGGTCCGGATCTAACTATGGCTACACCTTC	CASSSLRSGSNYGYTF
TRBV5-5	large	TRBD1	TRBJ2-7	TGTGCCAGCAGCTTTCGGACAGGGGACTCCTACGAGCAGTACTTC	CASSFRTGDSYEQYF
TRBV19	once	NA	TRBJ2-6	TGTGCCACAAAAGCGGGCTCTGGGGCCAACGTCCTGACTTTC	CATKAGSGANVLTF